This note documents a single TCR beta chain sequence. Its antigen is undetermined. Described time point: week 23, last vaccination. Each dose of the vaccine consisted of 300 ug of mutant IDH1 20-mer peptide, with topical imiquimod. New astrocytomas of WHO grade 3 or 4 that were IDH1-mutant and ATRX-lost were found in the donors. This specimen comes from a study of a mutant IDH1 vaccine in newly diagnosed glioma. Whole-study context: Vaccination began 4-6 weeks post radiotherapy alone, or with temozolomide cycles. Treated patients had a mean age of approximately 40 years and a sex split that was roughly 62% male and about 40% female. Study-level results: Vaccination elicited immune responses in 90% to 95% of patients.

Repertoires were generated with immunoSEQ multiplex PCR, while TCRdb's copy carries only in-frame clones and drops some. The profile shows about 82,000 clones, 85% of them singletons. Germline V CDR1 and CDR2: KGHSH, LQKENI. The CDR3 is 12 amino acids. V was cut by 2 bases and J by 4 bases, with 5 bases left in between. The source of this sequence is a man younger than 40 with glioma. Some clones in this sample may be carry-over from other donors' samples. This rearrangement joins TRBV18 to TRBJ2-5; D is uncertain. Sequencing used PBMCs, obtained from a glioma patient whose treatment included an IDH1 peptide vaccine. In nucleotides, the CDR3 is TGTGCCAGCTCACCAGACGGAGAGACCCAGTACTTC. Its protein product is CASSPDGETQYF.